Listed below are T cell receptor beta chains from one sample, sequenced in a study of vaccination and CD4 T cells after COVID-19. TCRdb independently ran MiXCR on the PCR reads; one entry per CDR3 protein. The sample lists some 3,000 distinct CDR3 sequences, 30% occurring once. The antigens these receptors bind are not known. The specimen comprised CD4+ T cells from blood, cultured in vitro, sampled after SARS-CoV-2 vaccination. These receptors originate from a human donor who had recovered from COVID-19. CDR3s include the opening cysteine and the closing phenylalanine or tryptophan. Each record gives: J gene, clone size, V gene, D gene, CDR3 protein, CDR3 DNA. D genes are given only for firm matches. Where a row states a size, it is once, few, many or the class of an expanded clone; other rows omit it.

j_call: TRBJ2-3
clone_size: few
v_call: TRBV20-1
d_call: TRBD2
cdr3_aa: CSANPGGLEVTQYF
cdr3_nt: TGCAGTGCCAACCCGGGGGGACTAGAGGTTACGCAGTATTTT

j_call: TRBJ2-1
clone_size: -
v_call: TRBV6-2/TRBV6-3
d_call: -
cdr3_aa: CASRGRDPGGYNEQFF
cdr3_nt: TGTGCCAGCAGGGGGCGAGATCCCGGGGGATACAATGAGCAGTTCTTC

j_call: TRBJ1-2
clone_size: -
v_call: TRBV5-4
d_call: TRBD1
cdr3_aa: CASSLQGAYGYTF
cdr3_nt: TGTGCCAGCAGCTTACAGGGGGCGTATGGCTACACCTTC

j_call: TRBJ1-6
clone_size: -
v_call: TRBV10-3
d_call: -
cdr3_aa: CAISASGQVNSPLHF
cdr3_nt: TGTGCCATCAGTGCGTCAGGACAAGTTAATTCACCCCTCCACTTT

j_call: TRBJ2-3
clone_size: medium-sized
v_call: TRBV7-6
d_call: -
cdr3_aa: CASSLAGGIDTQYF
cdr3_nt: TGTGCCAGCAGCTTAGCGGGGGGTATAGATACGCAGTATTTT

j_call: TRBJ2-5
clone_size: few
v_call: TRBV4-2
d_call: TRBD2
cdr3_aa: CASSQERAGVQETQYF
cdr3_nt: TGTGCCAGCAGCCAAGAACGAGCGGGGGTACAAGAGACCCAGTACTTC

j_call: TRBJ1-2
clone_size: medium-sized
v_call: TRBV6-5
d_call: -
cdr3_aa: CASSSSPGGSGYTF
cdr3_nt: -

j_call: TRBJ2-7
clone_size: medium-sized
v_call: TRBV20-1
d_call: -
cdr3_aa: CSASQSTGAYEQYF
cdr3_nt: TGCAGTGCTAGCCAATCGACAGGAGCCTACGAGCAGTACTTC

j_call: TRBJ2-1
clone_size: few
v_call: TRBV20-1
d_call: -
cdr3_aa: CSAPTNEQFF
cdr3_nt: TGCAGTGCCCCCACCAATGAGCAGTTCTTC

j_call: TRBJ2-3
clone_size: -
v_call: TRBV29-1
d_call: TRBD1
cdr3_aa: CSLRGQGFTDTQYF
cdr3_nt: TGCAGCCTCAGGGGGCAGGGGTTCACAGATACGCAGTATTTT

j_call: TRBJ1-5
clone_size: -
v_call: TRBV5-5
d_call: TRBD1
cdr3_aa: CASSLGGQGHQPQHF
cdr3_nt: TGTGCCAGCAGCTTGGGGGGACAGGGTCATCAGCCCCAGCATTTT

j_call: TRBJ1-5
clone_size: medium-sized
v_call: TRBV7-2
d_call: TRBD1
cdr3_aa: CASRSGQGVGNQPQHF
cdr3_nt: TGTGCCAGCAGATCGGGACAGGGGGTCGGCAATCAGCCCCAGCATTTT

j_call: TRBJ1-2
clone_size: few
v_call: TRBV7-9
d_call: -
cdr3_aa: CASRRFGDYGYTF
cdr3_nt: TGTGCCAGCAGACGCTTTGGGGACTATGGCTACACCTTC

j_call: TRBJ1-6
clone_size: large
v_call: TRBV6-1
d_call: TRBD1
cdr3_aa: CASSGGQGLNSPLHF
cdr3_nt: TGTGCCAGCAGTGGGGGACAGGGGCTTAATTCACCCCTCCACTTT

j_call: TRBJ1-5
clone_size: -
v_call: TRBV10-3
d_call: -
cdr3_aa: CAIGGNYSNQPQHF
cdr3_nt: TGTGCCATCGGAGGGAATTATAGCAATCAGCCCCAGCATTTT

j_call: TRBJ2-3
clone_size: -
v_call: TRBV27
d_call: -
cdr3_aa: CASSPHSGDTQYF
cdr3_nt: TGTGCCAGCAGTCCGCACAGCGGAGATACGCAGTATTTT

j_call: TRBJ2-1
clone_size: -
v_call: TRBV27
d_call: -
cdr3_aa: CASSPDQGSSYNEQFF
cdr3_nt: TGTGCCAGCAGTCCTGACCAGGGGAGCTCCTACAATGAGCAGTTCTTC

j_call: TRBJ2-3
clone_size: -
v_call: TRBV24-1
d_call: TRBD1
cdr3_aa: CATSKTTGGTDTQYF
cdr3_nt: TGTGCCACCAGCAAGACAACAGGGGGTACAGATACGCAGTATTTT

j_call: TRBJ2-3
clone_size: few
v_call: TRBV20-1
d_call: TRBD2
cdr3_aa: CSATLAGGTDTQYF
cdr3_nt: TGCAGTGCAACACTAGCGGGGGGCACAGATACGCAGTATTTT

j_call: TRBJ2-3
clone_size: few
v_call: TRBV19
d_call: -
cdr3_aa: CASSISDTQYF
cdr3_nt: TGTGCCAGTAGTATCTCTGATACGCAGTATTTT

j_call: TRBJ1-2
clone_size: -
v_call: TRBV5-5
d_call: -
cdr3_aa: CASSHLSNSYGYTF
cdr3_nt: TGTGCCAGCAGCCACCTCTCGAACAGCTATGGCTACACCTTC

j_call: TRBJ1-5
clone_size: many
v_call: TRBV7-2
d_call: -
cdr3_aa: CASSLVGTGYQPQHF
cdr3_nt: TGTGCCAGCAGCTTAGTCGGGACGGGGTATCAGCCCCAGCATTTT

j_call: TRBJ1-2
clone_size: few
v_call: TRBV6-1
d_call: -
cdr3_aa: CASSETSFRIRSYTF
cdr3_nt: TGTGCCAGCAGTGAAACCTCCTTTCGAATAAGGAGCTACACCTTC

j_call: TRBJ1-2
clone_size: -
v_call: TRBV15
d_call: TRBD1
cdr3_aa: CATSNRRQGAGYTF
cdr3_nt: TGTGCCACCAGCAACCGAAGACAGGGGGCCGGCTACACCTTC

j_call: TRBJ1-1
clone_size: few
v_call: TRBV4-2
d_call: TRBD1
cdr3_aa: CASSGTGVNTEAFF
cdr3_nt: TGTGCCAGCAGCGGGACAGGGGTGAACACTGAAGCTTTCTTT

j_call: TRBJ2-3
clone_size: -
v_call: TRBV20-1
d_call: -
cdr3_aa: CSAPDSDTQYF
cdr3_nt: TGCAGTGCCCCCGATTCAGATACGCAGTATTTT

j_call: TRBJ1-6
clone_size: medium-sized
v_call: TRBV7-8
d_call: TRBD1
cdr3_aa: CASSTRDRDSPLHF
cdr3_nt: TGTGCCAGCAGCACCCGGGACAGGGATTCACCCCTCCACTTT

j_call: TRBJ2-7
clone_size: -
v_call: TRBV25-1
d_call: TRBD2
cdr3_aa: CASSVGGVGYEQYF
cdr3_nt: TGTGCCAGCAGTGTGGGAGGGGTGGGCTACGAGCAGTACTTC

j_call: TRBJ2-5
clone_size: -
v_call: TRBV6-2/TRBV6-3
d_call: -
cdr3_aa: CASSRLTGRRTQYF
cdr3_nt: TGTGCCAGCAGTCGTCTAACAGGGAGACGGACCCAGTACTTC

j_call: TRBJ1-2
clone_size: medium-sized
v_call: TRBV20-1
d_call: -
cdr3_aa: CSAPGDGYGYTF
cdr3_nt: TGCAGTGCCCCGGGGGATGGCTATGGCTACACCTTC

j_call: TRBJ1-6
clone_size: -
v_call: TRBV12-3/TRBV12-4
d_call: TRBD1
cdr3_aa: CASSNRGINSPLHF
cdr3_nt: TGTGCCAGCAGTAACAGGGGGATCAATTCACCCCTCCACTTT

j_call: TRBJ1-1
clone_size: -
v_call: TRBV5-4
d_call: -
cdr3_aa: CASSQSQDTEAFF
cdr3_nt: TGTGCCAGCAGCCAATCACAGGACACTGAAGCTTTCTTT

j_call: TRBJ1-2
clone_size: medium-sized
v_call: TRBV6-1
d_call: TRBD1
cdr3_aa: CASRNPQGNYGYTF
cdr3_nt: TGTGCCAGCAGGAACCCACAGGGGAACTATGGCTACACCTTC

j_call: TRBJ2-7
clone_size: -
v_call: TRBV5-6
d_call: TRBD2
cdr3_aa: CASSTLDGWTSRIYEQYF
cdr3_nt: TGTGCCAGCAGCACCCTGGACGGCTGGACTAGCCGCATCTACGAGCAGTACTTC

j_call: TRBJ2-3
clone_size: few
v_call: TRBV11-3
d_call: TRBD1
cdr3_aa: CASSLTGVADTQYF
cdr3_nt: TGTGCCAGCAGCTTAACAGGGGTGGCAGATACGCAGTATTTT

j_call: TRBJ1-2
clone_size: -
v_call: TRBV28
d_call: TRBD1
cdr3_aa: CASSPGQGTDGYTF
cdr3_nt: TGTGCCAGCAGTCCAGGACAGGGGACAGATGGCTACACCTTC